The sequence of this T cell receptor beta chain was determined in a study of T-cell memory formation after mild COVID-19. For the study at large: Most TCR clusters belonged to a single donor.

Study findings and constraints: The study detected some responding clones in pre-infection memory, suggesting cross-reactive memory joined.

Via MiXCR, TCRdb re-called the 5' RACE reads, giving one row per CDR3 protein. The sample carries roughly 500,000 distinct CDR3 sequences, roughly 20% recorded once. Details on this clonotype: Its target is not known.

What was sequenced was PBMCs or a T cell subset sorted from them (not recorded which). This clonotype originated in an adult woman who had mild COVID-19 (a few samples of this study predate the infection). Cell type and time point are not known.

The CDR3 is CASSETARETQYF. CDR3 DNA: TGTGCCAGCAGTGAAACTGCCCGAGAGACCCAGTACTTC. The gene calls are TRBV2 and TRBJ2-5; D gene uncertain. The V and J ends lost 2 bases and 4 bases respectively, with 8 bases between them. CDR3 size: 13 residues. CDR1 is SNHLY, CDR2 FYNNEI, per germline.